This is a list of T cell receptor beta chains from one sample in a study of memory CD4+ T cells and cytomegalovirus serostatus. Assay: immunoSEQ multiplex PCR; the TCRdb copy retains only in-frame clones and omits some. The sample comprises some 57,000 clones, under 80% of which are singletons, and around 0.83% rests with the top ten. Sequencing was carried out using memory CD4+ T cells from blood. These receptors came from an adult in good health and CMV-seronegative. CDR3s include the opening cysteine and the closing phenylalanine or tryptophan. The D gene is left open where the match is weak. Not every row has a clone size; where given, it reads once, few, many or a size class.

clone_size d_call j_call v_call cdr3_nt cdr3_aa
NA NA TRBJ1-3 TRBV6-1 TGTGCCAGCAGTCTAGGGGCCTTCTCTGGAAACACCATATATTTT CASSLGAFSGNTIYF
NA NA TRBJ2-7 TRBV6-5 TGTGCCAGCATCTCTTTGGGGAACCTGGGCGAGCAGTACTTC CASISLGNLGEQYF
NA TRBD2 TRBJ2-5 TRBV4-1 TGCGCCAGCAGCCCATCCGGAGCGGGAGGGCTTGAGACCCAGTACTTC CASSPSGAGGLETQYF
NA NA TRBJ1-4 TRBV18 TGTGCCAGCTCACCTGTAACGGCAACTAATGAAAAACTGTTTTTT CASSPVTATNEKLFF
NA NA TRBJ2-6 TRBV4-1 TGCGCCAGCAGCCAAGGTCGGGGGAAAGGGGCCAACGTCCTGACTTTC CASSQGRGKGANVLTF
NA NA TRBJ2-1 TRBV27 TGTGCCAGCAGTAACGACAATGAGCAGTTCTTC CASSNDNEQFF
NA TRBD1 TRBJ1-3 TRBV5-1 TGCGCCAGCAGCTTGGACAGGGGGTCCTCTGGAAACACCATATATTTT CASSLDRGSSGNTIYF
NA NA TRBJ2-6 TRBV4-1 TGCGCCAGCACCGGGGCGGGGGCCAACGTCCTGACTTTC CASTGAGANVLTF
few NA TRBJ2-7 TRBV30 TGTGCCTGGACCCTTCCCCCGAGGGCCTACCGAACCTACGAGCAGTACTTC CAWTLPPRAYRTYEQYF
NA NA TRBJ1-3 TRBV5-5 TGTGCCAGCAGCTTGGACAGCTCTGGAAACACCATATATTTT CASSLDSSGNTIYF
NA TRBD1 TRBJ2-5 TRBV11-3 TGTGCCAGCAGCCCACAGGGGGCAGAAGAGACCCAGTACTTC CASSPQGAEETQYF
NA NA TRBJ2-2 TRBV5-1 TGCGCTACGTCTCCAGACTTGGGCGGGGAGCTGTTTTTT CATSPDLGGELFF
NA NA TRBJ1-4 TRBV4-1 TGCGCCAGCAGCCCGAGCCCTCTGGGTAATGAAAAACTGTTTTTT CASSPSPLGNEKLFF
NA TRBD1 TRBJ2-2 TRBV19 TGTGCCAGTAGTATCGGGACAGGGGGGACCGGGGAGCTGTTTTTT CASSIGTGGTGELFF
NA TRBD1 TRBJ2-3 TRBV7-9 TGTGCCAGCAGCACCGGGACAGGGCCAGATACGCAGTATTTT CASSTGTGPDTQYF
NA TRBD1 TRBJ2-1 TRBV10-1 TGCGCCAGCAGTGAGTCCCGGGACAGGGGTCGGCCAAAGTACAATGAGCAGTTCTTC CASSESRDRGRPKYNEQFF
few TRBD1 TRBJ1-1 TRBV29-1 TGCAGCGTGGGAGGAGGGGGCAACGAAGCTTTCTTT CSVGGGGNEAFF
NA NA TRBJ1-6 TRBV21-1 TGTGCCAGCAGCAAAGAGTATCGGGGTGCGGCGCGACATTCACCCCTCCACTTT CASSKEYRGAARHSPLHF
once TRBD1 TRBJ1-5 TRBV10-2 TGCGCCACCCCGACAGGGAGCAATCAGCCCCAGCATTTT CATPTGSNQPQHF
NA TRBD2 TRBJ2-2 TRBV5-6 TGTGCCAGCAGTTTTGCGGGGGCCGGGGAGCTGTTTTTT CASSFAGAGELFF
NA NA TRBJ2-7 TRBV6-5 TGTGCCAGCAGTTATCGTGCACACACCTACGAGCAGTACTTC CASSYRAHTYEQYF
once NA TRBJ2-3 TRBV28 TGTGCCAGCGGGACCCGGGTCAGCACAGATACGCAGTATTTT CASGTRVSTDTQYF
once TRBD2 TRBJ2-1 TRBV9 TGTGCCAGCAGCCCGCGGGAGAAATCCTACAATGAGCAGTTCTTC CASSPREKSYNEQFF
NA NA TRBJ2-7 TRBV7-2 TGTGCCAGCAGCTTACGGGGGAGAGACGAGCAGTACTTC CASSLRGRDEQYF
NA TRBD1 TRBJ1-1 TRBV5-1 TGCGCCAGCAGCTCGACAGGGGGCACTGAAGCTTTCTTT CASSSTGGTEAFF
NA NA TRBJ1-5 TRBV2 TGTGCCAGCAAGTCAGGGAGCAATCAGCCCCAGCATTTT CASKSGSNQPQHF
many NA TRBJ2-1 TRBV18 TGTGCCAGCTCACCATCCAACAGGGTTGAGCAGTTCTTC CASSPSNRVEQFF
NA TRBD2 TRBJ2-3 TRBV7-9 TGTGCCAGCAGCATGAATAGCGGGAGTATCGCAGATACGCAGTATTTT CASSMNSGSIADTQYF
NA NA TRBJ1-1 TRBV30 TGTGCCTGGAGCCCCGGTAGCACTGAAGCTTTCTTT CAWSPGSTEAFF
NA TRBD2 TRBJ2-5 TRBV10-1 TGCGCCAGCAGTGACTCAGCGGGAGGCGGAGAGACCCAGTACTTC CASSDSAGGGETQYF
NA NA TRBJ2-5 TRBV7-9 TGTGCCAGCAGCTCCTCGCCAAGGGCGACCCAGTACTTC CASSSSPRATQYF
NA NA TRBJ1-2 TRBV7-2 TGTGCCAGCAGCCCGGACAGAACCTATGGCTACACCTTC CASSPDRTYGYTF
NA TRBD1 TRBJ1-5 TRBV19 TGTGCCAGTAGTTACCAGGGGGCTCGTAGCAATCAGCCCCAGCATTTT CASSYQGARSNQPQHF
once TRBD1 TRBJ2-7 TRBV4-1 TGCGCCAGCAAAAGAGCCTGGACAGGCCCCTACGAGCAGTACTTC CASKRAWTGPYEQYF
once NA TRBJ2-5 TRBV30 TGCGCCTGGAGTGTACCTTCCGTAAAAGAGACCCAGTACTTC CAWSVPSVKETQYF
NA NA TRBJ2-7 TRBV29-1 TGCAGCGTCCCTTTGAGGGGCTACGAGCAGTACTTC CSVPLRGYEQYF
NA NA TRBJ2-7 TRBV9 TGTGCCAGCAGCGTAGGAGGGGGGGCGATTTCCTACGAGCAGTACTTC CASSVGGGAISYEQYF
NA TRBD2 TRBJ2-4 TRBV6-6 TGTGCCAGCAGTGCGTCTAGCGGGCATCTTAAAAACATTCAGTACTTC CASSASSGHLKNIQYF
NA TRBD1 TRBJ1-2 TRBV5-4 TGTGCCAGCAGCTTGGGGGACAGGGAGCATGGCTACACCTTC CASSLGDREHGYTF
NA TRBD2 TRBJ2-1 TRBV5-1 TGCGCCAGCAGCTACAGCTTTAGCGGGAGGGGAGGAAATGAGCAGTTCTTC CASSYSFSGRGGNEQFF
few NA TRBJ1-1 TRBV20-1 TGCAGTCCCACTACGAACACTGAAGCTTTCTTT CSPTTNTEAFF
NA NA TRBJ1-1 TRBV6-5 TGTGCCAGCAGTTATGCGGGTGAAGCTTTCTTT CASSYAGEAFF
NA NA TRBJ2-2 TRBV7-2 TGTGCCAGCAGCTCGAGACTCGGCGGGGAGCTGTTTTTT CASSSRLGGELFF
few NA TRBJ1-5 TRBV18 TGTGCCAGCTCACTTGGGACCAATCAGCCCCAGCATTTT CASSLGTNQPQHF